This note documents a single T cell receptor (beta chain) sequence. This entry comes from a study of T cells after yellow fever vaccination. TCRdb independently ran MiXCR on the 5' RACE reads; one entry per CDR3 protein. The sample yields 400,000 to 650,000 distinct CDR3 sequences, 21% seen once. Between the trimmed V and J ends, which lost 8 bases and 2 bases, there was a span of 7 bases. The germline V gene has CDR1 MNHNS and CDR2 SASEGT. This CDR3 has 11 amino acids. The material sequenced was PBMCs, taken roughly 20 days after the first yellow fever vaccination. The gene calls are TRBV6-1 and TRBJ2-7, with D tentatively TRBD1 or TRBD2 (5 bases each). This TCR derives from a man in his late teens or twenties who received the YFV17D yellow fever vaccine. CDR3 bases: TGTGCCAGCGGGGACCCCTACGAGCAGTACGTC. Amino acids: CASGDPYEQYV.